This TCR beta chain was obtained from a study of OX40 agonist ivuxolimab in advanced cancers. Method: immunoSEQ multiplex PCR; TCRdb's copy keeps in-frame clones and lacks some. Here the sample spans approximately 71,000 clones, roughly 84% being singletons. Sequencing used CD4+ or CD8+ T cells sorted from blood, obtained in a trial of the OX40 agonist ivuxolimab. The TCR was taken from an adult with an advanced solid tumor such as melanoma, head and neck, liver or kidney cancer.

The CDR3 DNA follows: TGTGCCAGCAGCCCACGGACTAGCGGGGGACCAAGCTCCTACGAGCAGTACTTC. It encodes CASSPRTSGGPSSYEQYF. This chain joins TRBV7-6 and TRBJ2-7, with TRBD2 matching 13 bases. The V gene's germline CDR1 is SGHVS and CDR2 FNYEAQ. This CDR3 spans 18 amino acids. J was trimmed by 0 bases and V by 5 bases; bases with no gene match: 10.